These T cell receptor beta chains were read from a single sample in a study of T cell changes during pregnancy in multiple sclerosis. Sequenced by immunoSEQ multiplex PCR; TCRdb stores in-frame clones only, minus some. The sample yields about 42,000 clones, about 96% seen once. The sequences come from peripheral blood, collected in the second trimester of pregnancy. The source of these receptors is a female donor with multiple sclerosis, enrolled in a pregnancy study. CDR3s leave out the opening cysteine and the closing phenylalanine or tryptophan.

j_call v_call cdr3_aa
TRBJ2-1 TRBV7-9 ASTLGGGEQF
TRBJ1-3 TRBV7-3 ASSLLGRVAGNTIY
TRBJ2-5 TRBV5-1 ASWRARGLGETQY
TRBJ2-2 TRBV7-8 ASSGYRGSGTGELF
TRBJ1-2 TRBV7-2 ASGYGTGGFYGYT
TRBJ2-7 TRBV29-1 SVDIAGVYEQY
TRBJ1-6 TRBV5-1 ASSLQGSSLH
TRBJ1-1 TRBV27 ASSFTGQTEAF
TRBJ1-2 TRBV4-2 ASSQEGRGGYT
TRBJ1-1 TRBV10-3 AISESPRPGTGMNTEAF
TRBJ1-4 TRBV12-5 ASAPGGGGNEKLF
TRBJ2-3 TRBV27 ASSSQRRAWGQY
TRBJ2-7 TRBV28 ASSLNTGYEQY
TRBJ2-2 TRBV18 ASSPTGTGTTGTGELF
TRBJ2-3 TRBV2 ASRTSGGDTQY
TRBJ1-1 TRBV7-3 ASSLTGGAVTEAF
TRBJ1-3 TRBV5-6 ASRSQGNTIY
TRBJ2-1 TRBV27 ASMGRISSYNEQF
TRBJ2-5 TRBV7-7 ASSLRAGGKEETQY
TRBJ2-5 TRBV2 ASTPREGLGETQY
TRBJ2-7 TRBV5-1 ASSPRTGGGGEQY
TRBJ2-5 TRBV28 ASSFVLETQY
TRBJ2-7 TRBV10-3 AVGQGYEQY
TRBJ2-7 TRBV5-5 ASSLGGAPEQY
TRBJ1-2 TRBV2 ASRGQAAGYT
TRBJ2-1 TRBV27 ASSFLAGGPGEQF
TRBJ1-1 TRBV7-7 ASSLRQNTEAF
TRBJ2-3 TRBV7-3 ASSPGLALDTQY
TRBJ1-2 TRBV29-1 SVGQGTGYT
TRBJ2-7 TRBV7-9 ASSESGRPGQY
TRBJ2-1 TRBV27 ASSMSRGYRGSYNEQF
TRBJ2-1 TRBV4-1 ASSQDIGRGFSRGVYNEQF
TRBJ2-7 TRBV7-9 ASSFLNTGGRNEQY
TRBJ2-7 TRBV10-3 AISDGNGEQY
TRBJ1-5 TRBV2 ASSGGQDNQPQH
TRBJ2-7 TRBV18 ASSAGLDYEQY
TRBJ2-2 TRBV7-6 ASRTLAGENTGELF
TRBJ2-2 TRBV4-3 ASSLQGARTGELF
TRBJ1-5 TRBV19 ASSDRGSNQPQH
TRBJ2-7 TRBV5-4 ASSPPGTGEEQY
TRBJ2-3 TRBV7-6 ASSLGVGGDTDTQY
TRBJ2-7 TRBV5-4 ASSLSGRLAGVGEQY
TRBJ2-5 TRBV4-1 ASRIQGAAGETQY
TRBJ1-1 TRBV11-1 ASSLVTGGNTEAF
TRBJ2-7 TRBV19 ASSLPRGAGASEQY
TRBJ2-5 TRBV18 ASSLTTGTTKETQY
TRBJ1-2 TRBV28 ASSRQANYGYT